This T cell receptor (beta chain) was captured in a study of response to subunit inactivated influenza vaccine. TCRdb redid the calling of the RT-PCR reads with MiXCR, one entry per CDR3 protein. The sample carries 650,000 to 700,000 distinct CDR3 sequences, about a sixth recorded once. Study-level points and caveats: Few new T cells, the authors suggested, are recruited by each seasonal influenza vaccination.

V lost 2 bases, J lost 4 bases, and 11 bases lay in between. The CDR3 runs to 14 residues. Looked up from germline, CDR1 is DFQATT and CDR2 is SNEGSKA (reference sequence). The sample holds a few counts of this clonotype. Its antigen remains unknown. This material consisted of PBMCs from blood, taken 11 to 12 days after vaccination. The rearrangement uses TRBV20-1 and TRBJ1-4; possible D gene TRBD1, 5 bases. This TCR derives from a man over 45 who received an inactivated influenza vaccine. This CDR3 reads CSARRGESNEKLFF. The DNA of the CDR3 is TGCAGTGCTAGAAGGGGTGAAAGTAATGAAAAACTGTTTTTT.